This is a list of T cell receptor beta chains from one sample in a study of CD8+CD57+ T cells in acquired aplastic anemia. From the reads, TCRdb called clonotypes with MiXCR, one entry per CDR3 protein. The table lists around 150,000 distinct CDR3 sequences, roughly 48% of them singletons. Sequenced sample: sorted CD4+, CD8+, or CD8+CD57+ T cells (not recorded which) from PBMCs. Every receptor here comes from a human donor with aplastic anemia. CDR3s include the opening cysteine and the closing phenylalanine or tryptophan. The D gene is left open where the match is weak. Not every row has a clone size; where given, it reads once, few, many or a size class.

d_call: NA
v_call: TRBV5-6
j_call: TRBJ2-1
clone_size: once
cdr3_aa: CASSFDSGDEQFF
cdr3_nt: TGTGCCAGCAGCTTCGATTCAGGGGATGAGCAGTTCTTC

d_call: NA
v_call: TRBV24-1
j_call: TRBJ1-5
clone_size: NA
cdr3_aa: CATSESNQPQHF
cdr3_nt: TGTGCCACCAGTGAAAGCAATCAGCCCCAGCATTTT

d_call: NA
v_call: TRBV15
j_call: TRBJ2-5
clone_size: once
cdr3_aa: CATSRGAGIQETQYF
cdr3_nt: TGTGCCACCAGCAGAGGAGCAGGTATCCAAGAGACCCAGTACTTC

d_call: NA
v_call: TRBV11-2
j_call: TRBJ1-3
clone_size: NA
cdr3_aa: CASSPGTGFTGDTIYF
cdr3_nt: TGTGCCAGCAGCCCCGGGACGGGCTTTACTGGAGACACCATATATTTT

d_call: TRBD2
v_call: TRBV15
j_call: TRBJ2-3
clone_size: NA
cdr3_aa: CATSVGLAGGQADTQYF
cdr3_nt: TGTGCCACCAGCGTCGGACTAGCGGGAGGGCAGGCAGATACGCAGTATTTT

d_call: NA
v_call: TRBV5-8
j_call: TRBJ1-6
clone_size: NA
cdr3_aa: CASSFSGAIGSPLHF
cdr3_nt: TGTGCCAGCAGCTTTTCAGGGGCAATCGGTTCACCCCTCCACTTT

d_call: NA
v_call: TRBV20-1
j_call: TRBJ2-3
clone_size: NA
cdr3_aa: CSAIPGWTDTQYF
cdr3_nt: TGCAGTGCTATCCCAGGGTGGACAGATACGCAGTATTTT

d_call: TRBD2
v_call: TRBV11-2
j_call: TRBJ2-1
clone_size: few
cdr3_aa: CASSFSGRAPEQFF
cdr3_nt: TGTGCCAGCAGCTTCAGCGGGAGGGCCCCTGAGCAGTTCTTC

d_call: TRBD2
v_call: TRBV27
j_call: TRBJ2-5
clone_size: NA
cdr3_aa: CASSLTSGSGSQETQYF
cdr3_nt: TGTGCCAGCAGTCTGACTAGCGGGAGTGGATCCCAAGAAACCCAGTACTTC

d_call: NA
v_call: TRBV11-2
j_call: TRBJ2-7
clone_size: NA
cdr3_aa: CASSLGAGTGRSYEQYF
cdr3_nt: TGTGCCAGCAGCTTAGGAGCCGGGACGGGACGCTCCTACGAGCAGTACTTC

d_call: TRBD1
v_call: TRBV2
j_call: TRBJ2-2
clone_size: NA
cdr3_aa: CASKAGTENTGELFF
cdr3_nt: TGTGCCAGCAAGGCCGGGACAGAGAACACCGGGGAGCTGTTTTTT

d_call: TRBD2
v_call: TRBV29-1
j_call: TRBJ2-1
clone_size: many
cdr3_aa: CSVGLAETLGFF
cdr3_nt: TGCAGCGTAGGACTAGCGGAGACCTTGGGGTTCTTC

d_call: TRBD1
v_call: TRBV15
j_call: TRBJ2-6
clone_size: few
cdr3_aa: CATSRDRGIGGANVLTF
cdr3_nt: TGTGCCACCAGCAGGGACAGGGGGATAGGTGGGGCCAACGTCCTGACTTTC

d_call: NA
v_call: TRBV29-1
j_call: TRBJ1-4
clone_size: once
cdr3_aa: CSVVGTNEKLFF
cdr3_nt: TGCAGCGTTGTGGGGACTAATGAAAAACTGTTTTTT

d_call: NA
v_call: TRBV9
j_call: TRBJ2-5
clone_size: NA
cdr3_aa: CASSAGSPVEETQYF
cdr3_nt: TGTGCCAGCAGCGCCGGGTCCCCTGTCGAAGAGACCCAGTACTTC

d_call: TRBD2
v_call: TRBV10-3
j_call: TRBJ2-1
clone_size: many
cdr3_aa: CATGGGRSNEQFF
cdr3_nt: TGTGCCACCGGGGGGGGTAGGAGCAATGAGCAGTTCTTC

d_call: NA
v_call: TRBV25-1
j_call: TRBJ2-1
clone_size: NA
cdr3_aa: CASRADDWYNEQFF
cdr3_nt: TGTGCCAGCAGGGCCGATGACTGGTACAATGAGCAGTTCTTC

d_call: NA
v_call: TRBV20-1
j_call: TRBJ2-3
clone_size: many
cdr3_aa: CSARDRPENAQYF
cdr3_nt: TGCAGTGCTAGAGATCGACCGGAAAATGCGCAGTATTTT

d_call: NA
v_call: TRBV19
j_call: TRBJ1-6
clone_size: few
cdr3_aa: CASSMALESPLHF
cdr3_nt: TGTGCCAGTAGTATGGCATTGGAGTCACCCCTCCACTTT

d_call: NA
v_call: TRBV7-3
j_call: TRBJ1-6
clone_size: NA
cdr3_aa: CASSLTGTNSPLHF
cdr3_nt: TGTGCCAGCAGCTTAACGGGGACGAATTCACCCCTCCACTTT

d_call: NA
v_call: TRBV9
j_call: TRBJ1-6
clone_size: once
cdr3_aa: CAIMGADASYNSPLHF
cdr3_nt: TGTGCCATTATGGGGGCGGACGCCTCCTATAATTCACCCCTCCACTTT

d_call: NA
v_call: TRBV19
j_call: TRBJ1-6
clone_size: NA
cdr3_aa: CASSWTVFSSYNSPLHF
cdr3_nt: TGTGCCAGTAGTTGGACCGTTTTTAGCTCCTATAATTCACCCCTCCACTTT

d_call: NA
v_call: TRBV7-9
j_call: TRBJ2-5
clone_size: NA
cdr3_aa: CASSPSLETQYF
cdr3_nt: TGTGCCAGCAGCCCATCCCTCGAGACCCAGTACTTC

d_call: TRBD2
v_call: TRBV24-1
j_call: TRBJ2-3
clone_size: NA
cdr3_aa: CATSDTGTSGDTQYF
cdr3_nt: TGTGCCACCAGTGATACCGGGACTAGCGGTGATACGCAGTATTTT

d_call: NA
v_call: TRBV12-3/TRBV12-4
j_call: TRBJ2-7
clone_size: NA
cdr3_aa: CASRDTGEQYF
cdr3_nt: TGTGCCAGCCGAGATACCGGCGAGCAGTACTTC

d_call: NA
v_call: TRBV19
j_call: TRBJ2-7
clone_size: NA
cdr3_aa: CASSIGSGSEQYF
cdr3_nt: TGTGCCAGTAGTATAGGGTCCGGGAGCGAGCAGTACTTC

d_call: TRBD1
v_call: TRBV7-9
j_call: TRBJ2-7
clone_size: few
cdr3_aa: CASSFRDSSYEQYF
cdr3_nt: TGTGCCAGCAGCTTCCGGGACAGCTCCTACGAGCAGTACTTC

d_call: TRBD2
v_call: TRBV20-1
j_call: TRBJ2-1
clone_size: NA
cdr3_aa: CSARTSGYSYNEQFF
cdr3_nt: TGCAGTGCGAGGACTAGCGGGTACTCCTACAATGAGCAGTTCTTC

d_call: NA
v_call: TRBV29-1
j_call: TRBJ2-3
clone_size: once
cdr3_aa: CSPVLQNTQYF
cdr3_nt: TGCAGCCCCGTTCTTCAGAATACGCAGTATTTT

d_call: TRBD1
v_call: TRBV10-3
j_call: TRBJ2-7
clone_size: NA
cdr3_aa: CAISESRDRVSEQYF
cdr3_nt: TGTGCCATCAGTGAGTCCCGGGACAGGGTCAGCGAGCAGTACTTC